This T cell receptor (beta chain) was recorded in a study of cytomegalovirus exposure and HLA in healthy donors. Study details: Out of roughly 170 million T cells, an earlier analysis found fewer than 140 million unique TCR beta sequences in total.

Study-level points and caveats: Some TCR beta chains (roughly 160 of them) were listed as cytomegalovirus-associated. There was a cluster of highly shared sequence variants that was likely a sequencing artifact.

As regards this clone: The target antigen is unknown.

The PCR ran on 60 Vbeta and 13 Jbeta primers. Profiling relied on immunoSEQ multiplex PCR, and the TCRdb table lists in-frame clones only, not all of them. There are over 150,000 clones in the sample; approximately 77% occur only once, and 6% to 8% lies in the top ten. Unmatched junction bases numbered 4, after V lost 2 bases and J lost 1 base. The CDR3 runs 15 residues. The germline V gene encodes CDR1 SGHVS and CDR2 FQNEAQ. Sample: PBMCs. This chain uses TRBV7-8 with TRBJ1-1, with TRBD1 matching over 7 bases. The clonotype comes from a male donor in good health and CMV-seropositive. The CDR3 DNA reads as TGTGCCAGCAGCTTAAGGACAGGACAGAACACTGAAGCTTTCTTT. Encoded protein: CASSLRTGQNTEAFF.